The clone carrying this TCR beta chain was detected only a few times. Its specificity is unknown. The data were taken from a study of cytomegalovirus exposure and HLA in healthy donors. Study results and limitations: Immune exposure information comprised only CMV serostatus.

The PCR used 60 Vbeta and 13 Jbeta primers. Sequencing used immunoSEQ multiplex PCR; TCRdb keeps in-frame clones, though not all of them. Of more than 95,000 clones in the sample, approximately 17% were seen once. Sequences were obtained from PBMCs. This clonotype was sampled from a female donor in good health and CMV-seropositive.

The CDR3 DNA follows: TGTGCCAGCAGTGTGATTGGGGGACAGGGGGCGTCTGAGCAGTACTTC. It yields the protein CASSVIGGQGASEQYF. This chain connects TRBV6-4 to TRBJ2-7, with TRBD1 identical over 12 bases. The germline V gene encodes CDR1 MRHNA and CDR2 SNTAGT. V was clipped by 4 bases and J by 7 bases; unmatched bases: 11. The CDR3 consists of 16 residues.